This T cell receptor (beta chain) was documented in a study of T cell responses to AZD1222 COVID-19 vaccine. Only in-frame clones appear in the TCRdb table, and some are missing; sequencing was by immunoSEQ multiplex PCR. The sample comprises 120,000 or so clones, 75% to 95% of which are singletons, and more than 6% rests with the top ten. Germline-derived CDR1 and CDR2 are KGHDR and SFDVKD. V lost 5 bases and J lost 3, with 12 bases in between. This CDR3 has 14 residues. Here the sequenced sample was peripheral blood, taken on day 0 of AZD1222 vaccination. The V gene is TRBV24-1, the J gene TRBJ1-2, with D hard to call. This receptor was taken from an adult in good health. The CDR3 here is CATSVGGGDYGYTF. The CDR3 coding sequence is TGTGCCACCAGTGTAGGAGGAGGAGACTATGGCTACACCTTC.